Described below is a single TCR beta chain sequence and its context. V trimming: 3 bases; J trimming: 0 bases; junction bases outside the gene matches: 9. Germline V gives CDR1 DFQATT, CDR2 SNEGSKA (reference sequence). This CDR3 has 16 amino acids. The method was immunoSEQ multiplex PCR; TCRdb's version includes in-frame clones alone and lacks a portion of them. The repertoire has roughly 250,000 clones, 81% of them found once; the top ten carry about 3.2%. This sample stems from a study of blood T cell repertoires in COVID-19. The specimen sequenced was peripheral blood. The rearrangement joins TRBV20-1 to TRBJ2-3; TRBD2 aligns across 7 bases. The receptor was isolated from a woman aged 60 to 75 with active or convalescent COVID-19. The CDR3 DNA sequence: TGCAGTGCTAGTCCCAGCGGGGTACTTAGCACAGATACGCAGTATTTT. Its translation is CSASPSGVLSTDTQYF.